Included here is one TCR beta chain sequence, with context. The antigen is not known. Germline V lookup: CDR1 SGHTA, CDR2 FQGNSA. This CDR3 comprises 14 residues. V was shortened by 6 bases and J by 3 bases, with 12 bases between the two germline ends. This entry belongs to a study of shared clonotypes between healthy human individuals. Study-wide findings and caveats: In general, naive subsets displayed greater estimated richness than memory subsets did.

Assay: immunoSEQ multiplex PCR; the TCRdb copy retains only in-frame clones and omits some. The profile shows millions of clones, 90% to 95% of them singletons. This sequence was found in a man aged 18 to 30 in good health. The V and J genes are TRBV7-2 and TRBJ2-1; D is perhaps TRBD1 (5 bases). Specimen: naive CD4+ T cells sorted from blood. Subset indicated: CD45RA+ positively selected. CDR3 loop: CASRGERSYNEQFF. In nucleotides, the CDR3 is TGTGCCAGCAGAGGGGAAAGAAGCTACAATGAGCAGTTCTTC.